This T cell receptor (beta chain) is from a study of T cells in Graves' hyperthyroidism and ophthalmopathy. The table lists this clonotype with many counts. Amplification of TCR beta CDR3 regions used RNA as the template. Initially, a first-round RT-PCR of the TCR CDR3 employed the HTBI primer set. TCRdb re-analysed the multiplex PCR reads in MiXCR, keeping a single row per CDR3 protein. This table has hundreds of thousands of distinct CDR3 sequences, about 16% appearing once. CDR3 length: 12 amino acids. Trimming pared 0 bases from V and 7 bases from J, leaving 5 bases between. Germline CDR1 KGHDR, CDR2 SFDVKD. The cohort's ophthalmopathy patients, a group with duration under 3 months, had a Clinical Activity Score of at least 3 and a NOSPECS grade of at least 4.

The sequence came from a woman aged 55-75 years with Graves' ophthalmopathy. Source material: blood. The chain has TRBV24-1 and TRBJ1-1; no reliable D call. CDR3 nucleotides: TGTGCCACCAGTGATTTGGGCGGTGAAGCTTTCTTT. Its translation: CATSDLGGEAFF.